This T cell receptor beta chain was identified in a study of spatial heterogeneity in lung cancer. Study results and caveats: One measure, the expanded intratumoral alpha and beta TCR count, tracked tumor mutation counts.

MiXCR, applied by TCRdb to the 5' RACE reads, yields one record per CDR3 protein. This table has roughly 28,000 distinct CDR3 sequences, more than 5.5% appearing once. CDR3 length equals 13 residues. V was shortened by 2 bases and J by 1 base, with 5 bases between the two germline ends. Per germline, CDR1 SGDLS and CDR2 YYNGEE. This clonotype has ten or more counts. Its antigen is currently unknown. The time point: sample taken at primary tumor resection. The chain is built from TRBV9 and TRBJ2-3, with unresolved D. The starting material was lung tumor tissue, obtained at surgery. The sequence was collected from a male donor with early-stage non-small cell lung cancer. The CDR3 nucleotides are TGTGCCAGCAGCGTTGGGGGCACAGATACGCAGTATTTT. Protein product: CASSVGGTDTQYF.